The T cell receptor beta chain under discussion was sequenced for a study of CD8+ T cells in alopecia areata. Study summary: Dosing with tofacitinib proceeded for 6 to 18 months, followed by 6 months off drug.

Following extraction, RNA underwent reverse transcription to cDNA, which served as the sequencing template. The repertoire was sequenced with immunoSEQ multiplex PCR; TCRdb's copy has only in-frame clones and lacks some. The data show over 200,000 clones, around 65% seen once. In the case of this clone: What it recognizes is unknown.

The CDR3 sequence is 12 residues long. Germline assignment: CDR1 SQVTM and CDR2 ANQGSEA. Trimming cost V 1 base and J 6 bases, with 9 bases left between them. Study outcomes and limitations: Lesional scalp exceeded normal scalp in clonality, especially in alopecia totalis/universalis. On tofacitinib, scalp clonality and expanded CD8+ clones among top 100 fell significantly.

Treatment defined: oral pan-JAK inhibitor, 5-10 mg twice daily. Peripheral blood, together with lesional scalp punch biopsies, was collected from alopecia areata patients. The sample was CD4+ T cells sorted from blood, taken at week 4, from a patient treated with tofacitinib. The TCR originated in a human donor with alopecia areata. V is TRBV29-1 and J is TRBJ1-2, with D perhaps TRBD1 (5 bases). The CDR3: CSVEGRGDGYTF. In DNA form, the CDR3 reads TGCAGCGTTGAAGGGAGAGGGGATGGCTACACCTTC.